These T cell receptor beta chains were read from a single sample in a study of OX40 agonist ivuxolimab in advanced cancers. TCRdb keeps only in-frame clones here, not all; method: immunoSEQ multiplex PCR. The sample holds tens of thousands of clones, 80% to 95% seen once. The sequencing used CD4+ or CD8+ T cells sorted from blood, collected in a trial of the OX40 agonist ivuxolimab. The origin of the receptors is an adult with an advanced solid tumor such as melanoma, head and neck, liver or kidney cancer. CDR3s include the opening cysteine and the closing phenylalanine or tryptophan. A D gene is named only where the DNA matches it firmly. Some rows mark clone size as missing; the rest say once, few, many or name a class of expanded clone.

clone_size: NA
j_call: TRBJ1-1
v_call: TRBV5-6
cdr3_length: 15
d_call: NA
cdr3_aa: CASSLRGGESAEAFF
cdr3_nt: TGTGCCAGCAGCTTGCGCGGCGGGGAATCCGCTGAAGCTTTCTTT

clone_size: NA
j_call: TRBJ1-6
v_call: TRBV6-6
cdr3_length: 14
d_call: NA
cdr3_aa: CASRRAGYNSPLHF
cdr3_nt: TGTGCCAGCAGGAGAGCCGGATATAATTCACCCCTCCACTTT

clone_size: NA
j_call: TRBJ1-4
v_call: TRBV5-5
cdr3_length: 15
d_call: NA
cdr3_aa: CASSLGQPQGEKLFF
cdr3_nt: TGTGCCAGCAGCTTAGGACAGCCCCAAGGGGAAAAACTGTTTTTT

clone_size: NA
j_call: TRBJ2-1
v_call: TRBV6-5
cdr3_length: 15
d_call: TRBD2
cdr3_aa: CASSYGTSFYNEQFF
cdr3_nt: TGTGCCAGCAGTTACGGGACTAGCTTCTACAATGAGCAGTTCTTC

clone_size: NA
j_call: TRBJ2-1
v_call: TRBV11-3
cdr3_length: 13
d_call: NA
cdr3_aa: CASSFPDSNEQFF
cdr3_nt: TGTGCCAGCAGCTTTCCCGACTCCAATGAGCAGTTCTTC

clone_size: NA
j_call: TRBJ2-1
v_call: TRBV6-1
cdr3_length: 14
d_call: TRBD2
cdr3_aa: CASSERTSGSEQFF
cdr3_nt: TGTGCCAGCAGTGAAAGGACTAGCGGGAGTGAGCAGTTCTTC

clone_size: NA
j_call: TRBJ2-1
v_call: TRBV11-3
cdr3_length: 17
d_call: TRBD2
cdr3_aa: CASSSLSGKSSYNEQFF
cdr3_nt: TGTGCCAGCAGCTCCCTTAGCGGGAAGAGCTCCTACAATGAGCAGTTCTTC

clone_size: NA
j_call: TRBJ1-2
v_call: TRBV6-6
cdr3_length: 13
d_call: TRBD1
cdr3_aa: CASSTTGVNGYTF
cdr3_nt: TGTGCCAGCAGCACGACAGGGGTAAATGGCTACACCTTC

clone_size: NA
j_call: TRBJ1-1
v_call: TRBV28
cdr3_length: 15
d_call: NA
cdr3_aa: CASSSGGTEHTEAFF
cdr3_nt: TGTGCCAGCAGCTCAGGAGGGACGGAGCACACTGAAGCTTTCTTT

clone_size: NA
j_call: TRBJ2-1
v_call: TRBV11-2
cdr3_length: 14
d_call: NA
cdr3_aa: CASSRQDDGNEQFF
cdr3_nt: TGTGCCAGCAGCAGACAGGATGATGGGAATGAGCAGTTCTTC

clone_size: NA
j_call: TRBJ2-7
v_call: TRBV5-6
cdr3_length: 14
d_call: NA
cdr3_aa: CASHTRDPYYEQYF
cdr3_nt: TGTGCCAGCCATACCCGGGACCCATACTACGAGCAGTACTTC

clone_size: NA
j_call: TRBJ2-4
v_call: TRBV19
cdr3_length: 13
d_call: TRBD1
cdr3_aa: CASSIDRGNIQYF
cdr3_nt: TGTGCCAGTAGTATTGACAGGGGAAACATTCAGTACTTC

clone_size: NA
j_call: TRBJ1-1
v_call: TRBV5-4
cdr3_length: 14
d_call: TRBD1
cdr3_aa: CASSQGGWNTEAFF
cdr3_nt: TGTGCCAGTTCTCAGGGGGGTTGGAACACTGAAGCTTTCTTT

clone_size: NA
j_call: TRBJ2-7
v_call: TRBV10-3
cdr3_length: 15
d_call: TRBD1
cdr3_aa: CAIKAGTGYQYEQYF
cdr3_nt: TGTGCCATCAAGGCGGGGACAGGGTATCAGTACGAGCAGTACTTC

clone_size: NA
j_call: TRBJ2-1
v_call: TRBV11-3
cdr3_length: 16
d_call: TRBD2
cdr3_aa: CASSQRGTSGNNEQFF
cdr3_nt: TGTGCCAGCAGCCAAAGGGGGACTAGCGGGAACAATGAGCAGTTCTTC

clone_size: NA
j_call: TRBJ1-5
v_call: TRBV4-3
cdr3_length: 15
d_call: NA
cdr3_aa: CASSQEMGPNQPQHF
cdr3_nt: TGCGCCAGCAGCCAAGAAATGGGTCCCAATCAGCCCCAGCATTTT

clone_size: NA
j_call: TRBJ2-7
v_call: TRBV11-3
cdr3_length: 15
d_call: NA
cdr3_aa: CASSSQGRASYEQYF
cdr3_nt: TGTGCCAGCAGCTCCCAAGGACGTGCTTCCTACGAGCAGTACTTC

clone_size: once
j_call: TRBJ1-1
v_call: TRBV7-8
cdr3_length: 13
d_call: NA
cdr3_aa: CASSLDLNTEAFF
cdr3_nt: TGTGCCAGCAGCTTAGACCTGAACACTGAAGCTTTCTTT

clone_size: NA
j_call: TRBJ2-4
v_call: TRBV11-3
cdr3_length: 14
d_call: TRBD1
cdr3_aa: CASSSGTDKNIQYF
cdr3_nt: TGTGCCAGCAGCTCCGGGACAGACAAAAACATTCAGTACTTC

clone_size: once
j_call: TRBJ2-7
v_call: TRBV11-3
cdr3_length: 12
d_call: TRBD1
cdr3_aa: CASSGTGNEQYF
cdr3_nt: TGTGCCAGCAGCGGGACAGGGAACGAGCAGTACTTC

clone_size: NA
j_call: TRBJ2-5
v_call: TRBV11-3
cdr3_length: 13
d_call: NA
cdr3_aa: CASSFEQKETQYF
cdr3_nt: TGTGCCAGCAGCTTTGAACAGAAAGAGACCCAGTACTTC

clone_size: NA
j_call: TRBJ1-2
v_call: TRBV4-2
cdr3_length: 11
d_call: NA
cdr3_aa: CASSYGGGYTF
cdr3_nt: TGTGCCAGCAGCTACGGAGGTGGCTACACCTTC

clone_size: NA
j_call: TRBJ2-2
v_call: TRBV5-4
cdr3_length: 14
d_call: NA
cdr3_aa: CASNLYRTGGELFF
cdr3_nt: TGTGCCAGCAACCTATACAGGACCGGCGGGGAGCTGTTTTTT

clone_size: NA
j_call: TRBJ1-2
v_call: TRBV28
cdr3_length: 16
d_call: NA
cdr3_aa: CASRVWGTPTNYGYTF
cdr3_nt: TGTGCCAGCAGGGTCTGGGGGACACCTACTAACTATGGCTACACCTTC

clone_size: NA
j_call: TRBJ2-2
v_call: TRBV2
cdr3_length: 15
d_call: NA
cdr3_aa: CASSGGAGHTGELFF
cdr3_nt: TGTGCCAGCAGCGGAGGGGCGGGGCACACCGGGGAGCTGTTTTTT

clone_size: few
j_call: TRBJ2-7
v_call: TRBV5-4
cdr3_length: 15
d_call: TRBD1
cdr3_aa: CASSPGTAKFYEQYF
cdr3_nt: TGTGCCAGCAGTCCTGGGACAGCCAAATTCTACGAGCAGTACTTC

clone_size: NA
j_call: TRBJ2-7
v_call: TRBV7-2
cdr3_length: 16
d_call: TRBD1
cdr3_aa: CASSSDTGGIAYEQYF
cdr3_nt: TGTGCCAGCAGCTCAGATACAGGGGGCATCGCCTACGAGCAGTACTTC

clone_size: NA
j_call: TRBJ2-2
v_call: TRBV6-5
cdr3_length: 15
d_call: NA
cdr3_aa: CASSYSGPATGELFF
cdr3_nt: TGTGCCAGCAGTTACTCGGGACCTGCCACCGGGGAGCTGTTTTTT

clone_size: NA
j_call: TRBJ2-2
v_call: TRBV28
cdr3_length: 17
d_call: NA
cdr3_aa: CASSSQGRGRGTGELFF
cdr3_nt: TGTGCCAGCAGCTCCCAGGGTAGGGGAAGAGGAACCGGGGAGCTGTTTTTT

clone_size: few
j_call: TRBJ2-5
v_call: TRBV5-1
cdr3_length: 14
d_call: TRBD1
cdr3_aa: CASRQGDLRETQYF
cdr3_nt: TGCGCCAGTCGACAGGGGGACCTCCGCGAGACCCAGTACTTC

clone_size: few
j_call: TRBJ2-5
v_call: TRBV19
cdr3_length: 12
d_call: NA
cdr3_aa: CASSSSQETQYF
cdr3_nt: TGTGCCAGTAGTAGTTCCCAAGAGACCCAGTACTTC

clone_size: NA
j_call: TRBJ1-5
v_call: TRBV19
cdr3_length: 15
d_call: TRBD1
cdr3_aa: CASSIGQGDNQPQHF
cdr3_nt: TGTGCCAGTAGTATCGGCCAGGGGGACAATCAGCCCCAGCATTTT

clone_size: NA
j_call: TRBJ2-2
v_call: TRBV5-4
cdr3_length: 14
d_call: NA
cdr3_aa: CASSRDRSTGELFF
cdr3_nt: TGTGCCAGCAGTCGGGATCGGAGCACCGGGGAGCTGTTTTTT

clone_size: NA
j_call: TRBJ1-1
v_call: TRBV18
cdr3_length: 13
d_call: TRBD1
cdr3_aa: CASSPQGQTEAFF
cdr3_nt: TGTGCCAGCTCACCACAGGGACAGACTGAAGCTTTCTTT

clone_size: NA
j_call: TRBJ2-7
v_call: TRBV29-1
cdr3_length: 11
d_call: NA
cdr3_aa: CSVVASYEQYF
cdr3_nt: TGCAGCGTTGTGGCCTCCTACGAGCAGTACTTC

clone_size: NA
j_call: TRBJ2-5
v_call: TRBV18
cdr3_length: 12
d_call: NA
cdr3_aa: CASSADQETQYF
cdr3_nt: TGTGCCAGCTCAGCGGACCAAGAGACCCAGTACTTC

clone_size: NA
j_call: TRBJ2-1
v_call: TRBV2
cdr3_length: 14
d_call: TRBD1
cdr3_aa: CASRGTGGRNEQFF
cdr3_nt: TGTGCCAGCAGGGGGACAGGGGGTCGCAATGAGCAGTTCTTC

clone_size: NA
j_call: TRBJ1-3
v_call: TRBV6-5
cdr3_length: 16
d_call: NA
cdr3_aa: CASSYSDPSSGNTIYF
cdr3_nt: TGTGCCAGCAGTTATTCTGATCCAAGCTCTGGAAACACCATATATTTT

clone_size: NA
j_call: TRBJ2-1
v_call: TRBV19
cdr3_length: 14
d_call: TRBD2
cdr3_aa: CASRTSGGFNEQFF
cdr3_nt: TGTGCCAGTCGGACTAGCGGGGGGTTCAATGAGCAGTTCTTC

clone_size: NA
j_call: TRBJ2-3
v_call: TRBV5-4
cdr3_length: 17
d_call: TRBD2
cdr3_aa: CASSLAGLAGYTDTQYF
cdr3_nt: TGTGCCAGCAGCTTGGCCGGGCTAGCGGGGTACACAGATACGCAGTATTTT

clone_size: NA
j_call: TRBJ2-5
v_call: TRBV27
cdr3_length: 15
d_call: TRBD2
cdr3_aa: CASSPLAGTSGGQYF
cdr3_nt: TGTGCCAGCAGTCCCCTAGCGGGAACGAGTGGAGGCCAGTACTTC

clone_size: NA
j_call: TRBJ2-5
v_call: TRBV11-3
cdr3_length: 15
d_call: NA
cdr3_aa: CASSLGGSASETQYF
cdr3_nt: TGTGCCAGCAGCTTAGGGGGGTCAGCGTCAGAGACCCAGTACTTC

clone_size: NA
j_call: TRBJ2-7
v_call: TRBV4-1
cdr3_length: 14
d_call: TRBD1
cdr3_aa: CASSQPGQGYEQYF
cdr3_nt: TGCGCCAGCAGCCAGCCGGGACAGGGCTACGAGCAGTACTTC

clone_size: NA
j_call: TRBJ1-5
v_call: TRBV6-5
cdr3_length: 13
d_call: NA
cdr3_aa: CASSPDSLQPQHF
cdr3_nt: TGTGCCAGCAGTCCGGACAGTCTCCAGCCCCAGCATTTT

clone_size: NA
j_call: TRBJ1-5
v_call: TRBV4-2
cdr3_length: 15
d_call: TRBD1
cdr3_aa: CASSQDGRGDQPQHF
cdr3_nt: TGTGCCAGCAGCCAAGATGGCAGGGGGGATCAGCCCCAGCATTTT

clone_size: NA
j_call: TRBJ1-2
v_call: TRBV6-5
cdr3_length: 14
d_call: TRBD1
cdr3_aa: CASSPAPDRGGYTF
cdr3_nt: TGTGCCAGCAGTCCAGCTCCCGACAGGGGTGGCTACACCTTC

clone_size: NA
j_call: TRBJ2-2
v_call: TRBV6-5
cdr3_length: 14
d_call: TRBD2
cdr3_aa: CASRGGRQTGELFF
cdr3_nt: TGTGCCAGCAGGGGGGGGAGACAAACCGGGGAGCTGTTTTTT

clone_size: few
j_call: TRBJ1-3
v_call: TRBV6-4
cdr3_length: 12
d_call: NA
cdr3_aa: CASSASGNTIYF
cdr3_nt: TGTGCCAGCAGTGCATCTGGAAACACCATATATTTT

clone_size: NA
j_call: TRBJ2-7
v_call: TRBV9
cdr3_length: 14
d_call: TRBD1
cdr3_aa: CASSVGTGNYEQYF
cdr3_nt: TGTGCCAGCAGCGTAGGGACAGGCAACTACGAGCAGTACTTC